This T cell receptor (beta chain) appears in the sequencing data of a study of T cell changes during pregnancy in multiple sclerosis. CDR1 and CDR2 (germline): LNHNV, YYDKDF (reference sequence). This CDR3 has 13 amino acids. V was cut by 4 bases and J by 1 base, with 7 bases left in between. Assay: immunoSEQ multiplex PCR; the TCRdb copy retains only in-frame clones and omits some. The sample includes some 77,000 clones, around 91% of them seen just once. V and J are TRBV15 and TRBJ2-5, with D possibly TRBD1 on 6 matching bases. The sample in question was peripheral blood, obtained before pregnancy. This TCR was recovered from a female donor with multiple sclerosis, enrolled in a pregnancy study. CDR3 sequence reads: CATSMDSQETQYF. DNA of the CDR3: TGTGCCACCAGCATGGACAGCCAAGAGACCCAGTACTTC.